This T cell receptor (beta chain) was recorded in a study of cytomegalovirus exposure and HLA in healthy donors. Points from the study as a whole: While the bulk of TCR sequences proved rare, some public TCRs turned up in many donors. Published work reported that the classifier diagnosed cytomegalovirus status with high specificity and sensitivity.

The validation cohort, a group of under 150 subjects, included the donors and was separate from the approximately 700-subject first cohort. Measured with immunoSEQ multiplex PCR; TCRdb has only the in-frame clones, and not every one. This table holds some 110,000 clones, roughly 88% found once. The table lists this clone with a count of one. What it binds is unknown. This clonotype was sampled from a young man in good health and CMV-seronegative. Sequencing was carried out using PBMCs.

CDR3: CASSRHPTGLVYEQYF. CDR3 sequence (DNA): TGCGCCAGCAGTCGCCACCCAACGGGACTAGTCTACGAGCAGTACTTC. V usage is TRBV23-1 and J usage is TRBJ2-7; 8 bases are shared with TRBD2. TRBV23-1 has ORF status, its function being uncertain. CDR3 length: 16 amino acids. With V trimmed by 4 bases and J by 3 bases, 11 bases remained unmatched.